This T cell receptor (beta chain) emerged from a study of shared clonotypes between healthy human individuals. Germline V gene lookup returns CDR1 SGHTA and CDR2 FQGTGA. After removal of 3 bases from V and 3 bases from J, the junction contained 4 bases not matched to a gene. CDR3 length: 14 residues. In this sample, this clone turned up many times. Libraries were prepared by immunoSEQ multiplex PCR; TCRdb keeps only in-frame clonotypes and omits some of them. The sample contains 100,000 to 120,000 clones, about 63% of which appear only once. This sequence joins TRBV7-3 and TRBJ2-5; TRBD1 matches at 7 bases. This clonotype originated in a woman aged 25 to 39 in good health. The specimen sequenced was memory CD8+ T cells sorted from blood. Documented subset: CD45RO+ cells pooled with CCR7-negative TemRA cells. CDR3 nucleotide sequence: TGTGCCAGCAGCTTCGGGACAGACAAAGAGACCCAGTACTTC. Translated, it gives CASSFGTDKETQYF. Full variable domain (missing parts from reference TRBV7-3 and TRBJ2-5): GAGVSQTPSNKVTEKGKYVELRCDPISGHTALYWYRQSLGQGPEFLIYFQGTGAADDSGLPNDRFFAVRPEGSVSTLKIQRTERGDSAVYLCASSFGTDKETQYFGPGTRLLVL.